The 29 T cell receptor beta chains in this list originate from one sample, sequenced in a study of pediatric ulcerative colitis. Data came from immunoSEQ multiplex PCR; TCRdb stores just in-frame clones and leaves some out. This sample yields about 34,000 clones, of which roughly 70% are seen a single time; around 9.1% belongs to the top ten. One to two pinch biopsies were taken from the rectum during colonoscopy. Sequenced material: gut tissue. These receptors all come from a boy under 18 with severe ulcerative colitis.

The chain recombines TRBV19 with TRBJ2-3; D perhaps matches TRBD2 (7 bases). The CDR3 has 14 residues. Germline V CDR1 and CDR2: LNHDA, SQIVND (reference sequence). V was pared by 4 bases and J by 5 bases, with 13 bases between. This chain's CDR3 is CASSKGGAGDTQYF. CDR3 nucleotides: TGTGCCAGTAGTAAAGGGGGGGCCGGAGATACGCAGTATTTT.

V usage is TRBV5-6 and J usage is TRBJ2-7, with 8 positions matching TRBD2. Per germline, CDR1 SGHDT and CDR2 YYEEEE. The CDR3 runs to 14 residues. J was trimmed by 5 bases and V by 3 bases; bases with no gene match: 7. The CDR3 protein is CASSSPGLVNEQYF. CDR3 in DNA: TGTGCCAGCAGCTCCCCGGGACTAGTTAACGAGCAGTACTTC.

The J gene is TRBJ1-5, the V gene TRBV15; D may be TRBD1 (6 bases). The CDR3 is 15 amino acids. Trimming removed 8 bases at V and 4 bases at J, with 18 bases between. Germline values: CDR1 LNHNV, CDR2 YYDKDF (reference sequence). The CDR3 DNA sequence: TGTGCCACCGGGGAATCTCGGACAGATAATCAGCCCCAGCATTTT. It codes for CATGESRTDNQPQHF. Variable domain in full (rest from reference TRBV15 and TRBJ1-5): DAMVIQNPRYQVTQFGKPVTLSCSQTLNHNVMYWYQQKSSQAPKLLFHYYDKDFNNEADTPDNFQSRRPNTSFCFLDIRSPGLGDTAMYLCATGESRTDNQPQHFGDGTRLSIL.

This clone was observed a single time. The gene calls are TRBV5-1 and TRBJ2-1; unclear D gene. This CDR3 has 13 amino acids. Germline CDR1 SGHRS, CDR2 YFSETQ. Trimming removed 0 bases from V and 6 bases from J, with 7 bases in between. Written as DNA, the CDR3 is TGCGCCAGCAGCTTGGCTTTCGGCAATGAGCAGTTCTTC. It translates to CASSLAFGNEQFF.

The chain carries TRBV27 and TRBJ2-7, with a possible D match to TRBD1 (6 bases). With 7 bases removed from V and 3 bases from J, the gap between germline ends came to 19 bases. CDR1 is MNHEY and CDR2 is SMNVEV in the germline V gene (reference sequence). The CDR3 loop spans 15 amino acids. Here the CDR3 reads CASNSLSTGNYEQYF. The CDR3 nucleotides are TGTGCCAGCAACTCGTTGTCTACAGGGAACTACGAGCAGTACTTC.

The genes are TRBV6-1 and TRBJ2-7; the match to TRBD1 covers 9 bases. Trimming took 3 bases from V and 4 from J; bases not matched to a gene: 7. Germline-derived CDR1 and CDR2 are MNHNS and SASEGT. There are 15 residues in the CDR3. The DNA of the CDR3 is TGTGCCAGCAGTGAGACACAGGGGGCTTGGTACGAGCAGTACTTC. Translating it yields CASSETQGAWYEQYF.

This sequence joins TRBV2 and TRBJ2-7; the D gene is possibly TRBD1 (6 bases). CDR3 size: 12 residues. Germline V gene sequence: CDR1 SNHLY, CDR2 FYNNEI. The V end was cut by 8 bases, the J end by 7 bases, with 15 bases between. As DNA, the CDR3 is TGTGCCAGCGCCAGGGGCGAGAGGGAGCAGTACTTC. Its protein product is CASARGEREQYF.

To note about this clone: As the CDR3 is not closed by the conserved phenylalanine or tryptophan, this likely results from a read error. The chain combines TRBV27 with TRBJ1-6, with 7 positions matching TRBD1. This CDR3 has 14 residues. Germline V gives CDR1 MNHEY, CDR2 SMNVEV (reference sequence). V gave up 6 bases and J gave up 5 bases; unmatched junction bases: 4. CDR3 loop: CASRQGLNNSPLHL. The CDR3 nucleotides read TGTGCCAGCAGACAGGGGTTAAATAATTCACCCCTCCACCTT.

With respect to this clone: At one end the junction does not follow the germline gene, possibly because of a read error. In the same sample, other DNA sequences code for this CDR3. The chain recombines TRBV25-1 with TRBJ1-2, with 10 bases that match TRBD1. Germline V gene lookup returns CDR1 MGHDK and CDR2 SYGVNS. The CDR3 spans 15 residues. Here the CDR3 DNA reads TGTGCCAGCAGTCCCACGGAGACAGGGGGCTATGGCTACACCTTT. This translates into CASSPTETGGYGYTF.

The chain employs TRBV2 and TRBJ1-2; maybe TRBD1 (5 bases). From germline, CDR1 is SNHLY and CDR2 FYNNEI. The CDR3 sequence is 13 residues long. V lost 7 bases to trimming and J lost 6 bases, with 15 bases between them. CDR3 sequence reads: CASISGTFDGYTF. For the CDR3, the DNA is TGTGCCAGCATATCCGGGACCTTTGATGGCTACACCTTC.

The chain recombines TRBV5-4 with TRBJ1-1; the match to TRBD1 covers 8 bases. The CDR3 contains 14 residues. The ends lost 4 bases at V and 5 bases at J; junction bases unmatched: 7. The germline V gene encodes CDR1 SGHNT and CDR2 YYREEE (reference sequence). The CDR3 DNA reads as TGTGCCAGCAGCATGGACAGGGTAGGAACTGAAGCTTTCTTT. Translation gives CASSMDRVGTEAFF.

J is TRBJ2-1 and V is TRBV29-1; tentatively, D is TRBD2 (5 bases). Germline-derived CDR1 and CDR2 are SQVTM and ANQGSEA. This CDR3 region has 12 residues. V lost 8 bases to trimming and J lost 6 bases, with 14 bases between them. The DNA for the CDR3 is TGCAGCCTCGGCGAGGGTACCAATGAGCAGTTCTTC. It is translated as CSLGEGTNEQFF.

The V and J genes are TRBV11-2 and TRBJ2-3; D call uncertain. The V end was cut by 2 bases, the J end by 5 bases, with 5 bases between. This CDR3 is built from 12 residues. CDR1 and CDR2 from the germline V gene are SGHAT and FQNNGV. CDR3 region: CASSLIEDTQYF. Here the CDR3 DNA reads TGTGCCAGCAGCTTAATCGAAGATACGCAGTATTTT.

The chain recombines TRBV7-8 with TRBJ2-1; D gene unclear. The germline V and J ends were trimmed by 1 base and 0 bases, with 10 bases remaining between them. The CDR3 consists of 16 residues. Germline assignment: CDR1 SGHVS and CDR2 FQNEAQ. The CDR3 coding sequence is TGTGCCAGCAGCTTAGGGTCAGTAAGCTCCTACAATGAGCAGTTCTTC. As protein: CASSLGSVSSYNEQFF.

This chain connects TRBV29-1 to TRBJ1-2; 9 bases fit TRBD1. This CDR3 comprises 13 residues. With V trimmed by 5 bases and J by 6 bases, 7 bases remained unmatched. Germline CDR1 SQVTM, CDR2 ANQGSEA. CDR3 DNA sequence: TGCAGCGTTCCCGGGACAGGGTGGGATGGCTACACCTTC. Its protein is CSVPGTGWDGYTF.

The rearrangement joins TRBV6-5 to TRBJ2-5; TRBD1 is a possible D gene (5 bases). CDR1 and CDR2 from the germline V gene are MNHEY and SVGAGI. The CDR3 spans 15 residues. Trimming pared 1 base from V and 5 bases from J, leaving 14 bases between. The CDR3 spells CASSYFGVKGETQYF. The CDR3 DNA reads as TGTGCCAGCAGTTACTTTGGGGTCAAGGGGGAGACCCAGTACTTC.

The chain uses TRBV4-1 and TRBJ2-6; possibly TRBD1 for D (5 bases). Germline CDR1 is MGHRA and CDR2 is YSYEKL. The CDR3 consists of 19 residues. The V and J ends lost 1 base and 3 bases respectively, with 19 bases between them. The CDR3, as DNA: TGCGCCAGCAGCCAAGCATCTCTAAGGGGCAAGTATGGGGCCAACGTCCTGACTTTC. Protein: CASSQASLRGKYGANVLTF.

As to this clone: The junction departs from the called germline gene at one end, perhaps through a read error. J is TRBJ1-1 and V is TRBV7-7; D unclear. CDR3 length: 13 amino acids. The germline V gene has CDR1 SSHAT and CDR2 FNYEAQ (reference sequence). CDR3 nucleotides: TGTGCTAGCAGCTTAGGCTTGGACACTGAAGCTTTCTTT. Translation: CASSLGLDTEAFF.

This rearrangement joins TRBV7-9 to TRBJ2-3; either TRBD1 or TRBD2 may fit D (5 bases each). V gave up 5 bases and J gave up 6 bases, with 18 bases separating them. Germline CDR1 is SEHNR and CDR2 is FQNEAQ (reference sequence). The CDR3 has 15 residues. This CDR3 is CASSTYVGTGDTQYF. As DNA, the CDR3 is TGTGCCAGCAGCACGTACGTGGGGACCGGGGATACGCAGTATTTT.

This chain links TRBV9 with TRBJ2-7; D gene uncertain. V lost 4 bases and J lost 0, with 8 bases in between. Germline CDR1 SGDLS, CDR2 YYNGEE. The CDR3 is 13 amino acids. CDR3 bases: TGTGCCAGCAGCCGTGAGAACTCCTACGAGCAGTACTTC. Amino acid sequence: CASSRENSYEQYF. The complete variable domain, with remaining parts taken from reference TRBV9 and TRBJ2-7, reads DSGVTQTPKHLITATGQRVTLRCSPRSGDLSVYWYQQSLDQGLQFLIQYYNGEERAKGNILERFSAQQFPDLHSELNLSSLELGDSALYFCASSRENSYEQYFGPGTRLTVT.

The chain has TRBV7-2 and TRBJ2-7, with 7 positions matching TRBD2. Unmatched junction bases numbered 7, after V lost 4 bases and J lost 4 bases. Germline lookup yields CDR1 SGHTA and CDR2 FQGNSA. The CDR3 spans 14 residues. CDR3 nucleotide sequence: TGTGCCAGCAGCTCGGGGGGACGGCCGTACGAGCAGTACTTC. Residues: CASSSGGRPYEQYF. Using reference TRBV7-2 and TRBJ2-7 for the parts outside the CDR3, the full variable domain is GAGVSQSPSNKVTEKGKDVELRCDPISGHTALYWYRQSLGQGLEFLIYFQGNSAPDKSGLPSDRFSAERTGGSVSTLTIQRTQQEDSAVYLCASSSGGRPYEQYFGPGTRLTVT.

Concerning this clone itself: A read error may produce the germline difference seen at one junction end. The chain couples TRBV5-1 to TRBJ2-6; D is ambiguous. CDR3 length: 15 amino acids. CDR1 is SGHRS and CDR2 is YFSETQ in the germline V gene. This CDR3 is CASSSQSSGVNVLTF. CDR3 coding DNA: TGCGCCAGCAGCTCCCAGAGCTCTGGGGTCAACGTCCTGACTTTC. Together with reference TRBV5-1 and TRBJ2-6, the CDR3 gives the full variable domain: KAGVTQTPRYLIKTRGQQVTLSCSPISGHRSVSWYQQTPGQGLQFLFEYFSETQRNKGNFPGRFSGRQFSNSRSEMNVSTLELGDSALYLCASSSQSSGVNVLTFGAGSRLTVL.

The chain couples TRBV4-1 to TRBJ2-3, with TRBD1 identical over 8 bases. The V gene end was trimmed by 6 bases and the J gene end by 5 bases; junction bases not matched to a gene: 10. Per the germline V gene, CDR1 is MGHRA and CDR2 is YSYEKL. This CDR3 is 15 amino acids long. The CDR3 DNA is TGCGCCAGCAGTCCAACAGGGGGAAGAAAAGATACGCAGTATTTT. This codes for CASSPTGGRKDTQYF.

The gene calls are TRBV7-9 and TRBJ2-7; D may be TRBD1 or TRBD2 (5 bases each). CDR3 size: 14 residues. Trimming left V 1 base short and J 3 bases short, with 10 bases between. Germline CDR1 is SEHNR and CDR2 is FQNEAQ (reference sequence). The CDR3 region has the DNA TGTGCCAGCAGCTTAGAGAGTGGGGGCTACGAGCAGTACTTC. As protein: CASSLESGGYEQYF.

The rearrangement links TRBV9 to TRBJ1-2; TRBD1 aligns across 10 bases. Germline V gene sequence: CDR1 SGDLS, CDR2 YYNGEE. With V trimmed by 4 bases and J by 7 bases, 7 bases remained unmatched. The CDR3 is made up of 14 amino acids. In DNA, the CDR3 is TGTGCCAGCAGCCTCCGGGACAGGGGCACTGGCTACACCTTC. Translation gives CASSLRDRGTGYTF.

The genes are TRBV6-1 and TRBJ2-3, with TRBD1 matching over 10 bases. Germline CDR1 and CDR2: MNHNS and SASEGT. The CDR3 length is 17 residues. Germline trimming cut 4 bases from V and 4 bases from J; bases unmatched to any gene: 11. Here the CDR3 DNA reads TGTGCCAGCAGTGCCGAATTCCGGGACAGGGGCCCAGATACGCAGTATTTT. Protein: CASSAEFRDRGPDTQYF.

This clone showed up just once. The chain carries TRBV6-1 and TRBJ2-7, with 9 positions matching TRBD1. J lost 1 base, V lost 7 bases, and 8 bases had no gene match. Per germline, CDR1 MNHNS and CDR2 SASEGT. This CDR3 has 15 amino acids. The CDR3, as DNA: TGTGCCAGCACCCTAGGACAGGGGTCATCCTACGAGCAGTACTTC. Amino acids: CASTLGQGSSYEQYF.

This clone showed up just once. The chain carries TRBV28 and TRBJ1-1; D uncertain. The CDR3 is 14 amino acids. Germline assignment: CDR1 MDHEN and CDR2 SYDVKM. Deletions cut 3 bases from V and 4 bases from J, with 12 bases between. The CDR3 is CASSFPHRSTEAFF. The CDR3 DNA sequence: TGTGCCAGCAGTTTCCCTCATCGGAGCACTGAAGCTTTCTTT.

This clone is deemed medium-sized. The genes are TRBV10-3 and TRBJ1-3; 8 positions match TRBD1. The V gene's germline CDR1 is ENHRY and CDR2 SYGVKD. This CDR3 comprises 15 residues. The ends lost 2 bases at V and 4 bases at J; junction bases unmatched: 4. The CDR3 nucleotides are TGTGCCATCAGTGAGCCAAGGACAGGGGGAAACACCATATATTTT. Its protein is CAISEPRTGGNTIYF.